Each of the 3 T cell receptor beta chains below was sequenced from the same sample in a study of CD8 T cells in Susac syndrome. It was with random hexamers that 0.5 to 1 ug RNA was reverse transcribed. TCRdb redid the calling of the immunoSEQ multiplex PCR reads with MiXCR, one entry per CDR3 protein. The sample gives roughly 160,000 distinct CDR3 sequences, about 96% of which show up once; 0.095% to 0.15% is in the top ten. Material for sequencing was CD4+ T cells from PBMCs. Receptors were obtained from a human donor with Susac syndrome.

The chain joins TRBV20-1 to TRBJ2-2, with D possibly being TRBD1 or TRBD2 (6 bases each). The CDR3 is 14 residues long. Per germline, CDR1 DFQATT and CDR2 SNEGSKA (reference sequence). V gave up 4 bases and J gave up 2 bases, with 11 bases separating them. DNA of the CDR3: TGCAGTGCTAATGTGGGGGGCAACACCGGGGAGCTGTTTTTT. It is translated as CSANVGGNTGELFF.

The V and J genes are TRBV30 and TRBJ2-7, with a possible D match to TRBD1 (6 bases). Trimming stripped 3 bases from V and 2 bases from J, with 17 bases between. CDR1 and CDR2 from the germline V gene are GTSNPN and SVGIG (reference sequence). CDR3 length: 15 amino acids. CDR3 amino acids: CAWSTSGTPAYEQYF. DNA of the CDR3: TGTGCCTGGAGCACATCCGGGACACCGGCCTACGAGCAGTACTTC.

The V gene is TRBV20-1, the J gene TRBJ1-2; no firm D call. The CDR3 is 14 amino acids. Trimming stripped 6 bases from V and 4 bases from J, with 18 bases between. The germline V gene has CDR1 DFQATT and CDR2 SNEGSKA (reference sequence). This CDR3 is CSADPSGVGYGYTF. The CDR3 DNA is TGCAGTGCAGACCCCTCCGGGGTAGGCTATGGCTACACCTTC.